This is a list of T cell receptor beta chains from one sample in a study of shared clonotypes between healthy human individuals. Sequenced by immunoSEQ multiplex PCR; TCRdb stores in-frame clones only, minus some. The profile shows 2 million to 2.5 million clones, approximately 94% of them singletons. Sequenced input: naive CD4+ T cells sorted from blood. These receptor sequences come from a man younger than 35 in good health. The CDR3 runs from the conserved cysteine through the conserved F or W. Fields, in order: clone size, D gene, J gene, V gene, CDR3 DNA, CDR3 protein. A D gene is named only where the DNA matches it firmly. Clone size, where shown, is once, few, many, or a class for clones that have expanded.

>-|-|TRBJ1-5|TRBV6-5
TGTGCCAGCAGTTCTAATAGCAATCAGCCCCAGCATTTT
CASSSNSNQPQHF
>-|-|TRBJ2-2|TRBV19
TGTGCCAGTAGTATACTCGCCAGACCGAACACCGGGGAGCTGTTTTTT
CASSILARPNTGELFF
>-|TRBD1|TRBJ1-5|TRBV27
TGTGCCAGCAGTTTCCCCTACAGGGGAGGAAATCAGCCCCAGCATTTT
CASSFPYRGGNQPQHF
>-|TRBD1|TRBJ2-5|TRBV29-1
TGCAGCGGGGACAGGGGAGAGACCCAGTACTTC
CSGDRGETQYF
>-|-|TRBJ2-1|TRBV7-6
TGTGCCAGCAGCTTAGTCCCTCCCGGGGCGCACAATGAGCAGTTCTTC
CASSLVPPGAHNEQFF
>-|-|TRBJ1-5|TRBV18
TGTGCCAGCTCACCTGAACAGGCCTCATGGCCCCAGCATTTT
CASSPEQASWPQHF
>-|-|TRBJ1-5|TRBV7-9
TGTGCCAGCAGCCACGACAGAGTCAATCAGCCCCAGCATTTT
CASSHDRVNQPQHF
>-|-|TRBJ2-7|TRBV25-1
TGTGCCAGCAGTGACGGATGGGGCTACGAGCAGTACTTC
CASSDGWGYEQYF
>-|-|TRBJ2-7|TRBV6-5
TGTGCCAGCAGTTACTCGGGGGCTACCCACGAGCAGTACTTC
CASSYSGATHEQYF
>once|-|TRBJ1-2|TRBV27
TGTGCCAGCAGTTTAACTCAGAATAACTATGGCTACACCTTC
CASSLTQNNYGYTF
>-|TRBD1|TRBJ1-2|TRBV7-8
TGTGCCAGCAGCCCCTACCAGGGGGACTATGGCTACACCTTC
CASSPYQGDYGYTF
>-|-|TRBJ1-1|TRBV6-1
TGTGCCAGCAGGAGGGGGACATCGAACACTGAAGCTTTCTTT
CASRRGTSNTEAFF
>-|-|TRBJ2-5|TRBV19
TGTGCCAGCGGACAGTACCAAGAGACCCAGTACTTC
CASGQYQETQYF
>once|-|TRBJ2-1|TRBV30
TGTGCCTGGAGTCGTGGCGACTACAATGAGCAGTTCTTC
CAWSRGDYNEQFF
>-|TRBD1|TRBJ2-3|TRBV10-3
TGTGCCATCAGACAGGGACAGGGAGGAGATACGCAGTATTTT
CAIRQGQGGDTQYF
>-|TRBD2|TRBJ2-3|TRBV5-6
TGTGCCAGCAGCTCCCTCGGACTAGCGGGGACAGATACGCAGTATTTT
CASSSLGLAGTDTQYF
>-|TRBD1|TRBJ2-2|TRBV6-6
TGTGCCAGCAGCCCGGGACAGGGGAACACCGGGGAGCTGTTTTTT
CASSPGQGNTGELFF
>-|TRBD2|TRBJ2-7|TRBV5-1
TGCGCCAGCAGCTTACCGGGACTAGCGCAGGAGCAGTACTTC
CASSLPGLAQEQYF
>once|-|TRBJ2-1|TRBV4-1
TGCGCCAGCAGCCAGGACCCTATAGGCGGGAAAAAGTTCTTC
CASSQDPIGGKKFF
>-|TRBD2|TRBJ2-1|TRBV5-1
TGCGCCAGCGGTCTAGCGGCCCATGAGCAGTTCTTC
CASGLAAHEQFF
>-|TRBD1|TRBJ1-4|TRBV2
TGTGCCAGCAGTGTCGACAGGGCCACTAATGAAAAACTGTTTTTT
CASSVDRATNEKLFF
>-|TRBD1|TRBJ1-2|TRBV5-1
TGCGCCAGCAGCTTGGCCGGGTCAGGGGGGAGCTATGGCTACACCTTC
CASSLAGSGGSYGYTF
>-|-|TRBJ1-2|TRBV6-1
TGTGCCAGCAGTCTCCAGGGACACCTAGGCTATGGCTACACCTTC
CASSLQGHLGYGYTF
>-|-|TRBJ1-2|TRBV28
TGTGCCAGCAGTCCAAACTATGGCTACACCTTC
CASSPNYGYTF
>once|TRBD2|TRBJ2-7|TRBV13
TGTGCCAGCAGCCCGCTAGCGGGAGTCGACTACGAGCAGTACTTC
CASSPLAGVDYEQYF
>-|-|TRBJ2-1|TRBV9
TGTGCCAGCAGCGTTGCCGGGGGAAGCTCCTACAATGAGCAGTTCTTC
CASSVAGGSSYNEQFF
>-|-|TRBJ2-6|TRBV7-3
TGTGCCAGCAGCTTAGTAGGGCTGCCCAGGGAAGGGGCCAACGTCCTGACTTTC
CASSLVGLPREGANVLTF
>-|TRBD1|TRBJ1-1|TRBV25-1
TGTGCCGCCCAGGGGACAGGGCTAGTTGAGAGGGAAGCTTTCTTT
CAAQGTGLVEREAFF
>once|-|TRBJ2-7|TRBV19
TGTGCCAGTAGTATAGGGACAGCGGCTTCCTACGAGCAGTACTTC
CASSIGTAASYEQYF
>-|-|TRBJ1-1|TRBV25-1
TGTGCCAGCAGTGGCCCGGGGACGGTGAACACTGAAGCTTTCTTT
CASSGPGTVNTEAFF
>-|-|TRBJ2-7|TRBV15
TGTGCCACCAGCAGGGAAGACGAGCAGTACTTC
CATSREDEQYF
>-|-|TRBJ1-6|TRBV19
TGTGCCAGTAGTCCCTCACAGGGTCGTTCACCCCTCCACTTT
CASSPSQGRSPLHF
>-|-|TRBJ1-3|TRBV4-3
TGCGCCAGCAGCCAAGAGGGAGGTCCGGGGGGAAACACCATATATTTT
CASSQEGGPGGNTIYF
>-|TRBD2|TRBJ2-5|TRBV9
TGTGCCAGCAGCCCTGGACAGCGGGGGGGCCAAGAGACCCAGTACTTC
CASSPGQRGGQETQYF
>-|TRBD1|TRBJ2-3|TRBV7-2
TGTGCCAGCAGCCTTAACAGGGGGATGGCAGATACGCAGTATTTT
CASSLNRGMADTQYF
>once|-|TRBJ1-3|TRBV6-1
TGTGCCAACGGGGTTCAAGGAAACACCATATATTTT
CANGVQGNTIYF
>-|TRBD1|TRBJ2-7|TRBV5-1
TGCGCCAGCAGCTTGGAAGGGGGCCTCTACGAGCAGTACTTC
CASSLEGGLYEQYF
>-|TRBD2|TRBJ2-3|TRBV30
TGTGCCTACGGGGGGGGCACAGATACGCAGTATTTT
CAYGGGTDTQYF
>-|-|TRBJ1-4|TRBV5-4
TGTGCCAGCAGCTTGACTGGGGAGAAGAATGAAAAACTGTTTTTT
CASSLTGEKNEKLFF
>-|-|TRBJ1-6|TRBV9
TGTGCCAGCAGCGATCAGGGGACAAGCTCCTATAATTCACCCCTCCACTTT
CASSDQGTSSYNSPLHF
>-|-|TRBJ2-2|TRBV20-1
TGCAGTGCTAGTTTTCGGGGGGAGCTGTTTTTT
CSASFRGELFF
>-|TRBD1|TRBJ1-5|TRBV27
TGTGCCAGCAGTCCCCGGACAGGGGCTTACTATAGCAATCAGCCCCAGCATTTT
CASSPRTGAYYSNQPQHF
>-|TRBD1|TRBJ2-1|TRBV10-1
TGCGCCAGCAGTGAGAGATCGGGGACAGGGAACAATGAGCAGTTCTTC
CASSERSGTGNNEQFF
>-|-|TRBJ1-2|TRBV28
TGTGCCAGCAGTTTGGCTGGGGTGGGTAGTGGCTACACCTTC
CASSLAGVGSGYTF
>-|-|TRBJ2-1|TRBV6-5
TGTGCCAGCAGTTACCAGGGCGGGGGCAATCATGAGCAGTTCTTC
CASSYQGGGNHEQFF
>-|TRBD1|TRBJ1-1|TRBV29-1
TGCAGCGGTCTACAGGGGAGGGGTGAAGCTTTCTTT
CSGLQGRGEAFF
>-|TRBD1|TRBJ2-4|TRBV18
TGTGCCAGCTCTCAAGGGAATGTGGGACAGGAGGCCCGGAGGTACTTC
CASSQGNVGQEARRYF
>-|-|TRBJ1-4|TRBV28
TGTGCCAGCAGTTTACGTGTGGAAAAACTGTTTTTT
CASSLRVEKLFF
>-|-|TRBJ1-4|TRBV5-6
TGTGCCAGCAGCTCGGGCTTCAAATCTGCTAATGAAAAACTGTTTTTT
CASSSGFKSANEKLFF
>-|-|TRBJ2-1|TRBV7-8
TGTGCCAGCAGCTTAGCGGGAGGCCTAGACAATGAGCAGTTCTTC
CASSLAGGLDNEQFF
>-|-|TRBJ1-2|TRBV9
TGTGCCAGCAGCCCAGAACAGGCGCCGCTAATCTATGGCTACACCTTC
CASSPEQAPLIYGYTF
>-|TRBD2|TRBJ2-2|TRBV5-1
TGCGCCAGCAGCTCGACTAGCGGGAGAGGAACCGGGGAGCTGTTTTTT
CASSSTSGRGTGELFF